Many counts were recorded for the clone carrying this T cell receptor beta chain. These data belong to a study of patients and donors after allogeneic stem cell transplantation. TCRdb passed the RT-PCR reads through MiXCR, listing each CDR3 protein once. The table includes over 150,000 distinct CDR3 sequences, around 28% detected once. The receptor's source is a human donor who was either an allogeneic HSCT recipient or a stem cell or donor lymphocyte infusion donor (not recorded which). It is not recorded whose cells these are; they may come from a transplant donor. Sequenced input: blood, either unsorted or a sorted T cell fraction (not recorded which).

CDR3 DNA sequence: TGTGCCACCAGCAGAGATAAGTATAGCAATCAGCCCCAGCATTTT. Its protein product is CATSRDKYSNQPQHF. The chain couples TRBV15 to TRBJ1-5, with unresolved D. CDR3 length: 15 residues. V lost 0 bases to trimming and J lost 0 bases, with 6 bases between them. CDR1 is LNHNV and CDR2 is YYDKDF in the germline V gene (reference sequence).